The 10 T cell receptor beta chains reported below all come from one sample, sequenced in a study of control samples from healthy donors and cancer patients. TCRdb's copy holds only in-frame clones and misses some; the assay was immunoSEQ multiplex PCR. The table includes about 140,000 clones, 92% detected once. The specimen sequenced was blood. The receptors were sampled from a man between 25 and 39 years old in good health.

J is TRBJ2-3 and V is TRBV2, with TRBD2 matching 7 bases. The CDR3 loop spans 14 amino acids. CDR1 is SNHLY and CDR2 is FYNNEI in the germline V gene. Trimming cost V 6 bases and J 2 bases; bases outside gene matches: 5. This CDR3 is CASSPTSSTDTQYF. The CDR3 DNA sequence: TGTGCCAGCAGCCCGACTAGCTCCACAGATACGCAGTATTTT.

Of note for this clone: The junction and the germline gene differ at one end; a read error may be behind it. V is TRBV7-7 and J is TRBJ2-1; tentatively, D is TRBD2 (5 bases). Germline CDR1 and CDR2: SSHAT and FNYEAQ (reference sequence). This CDR3 has 15 amino acids. The CDR3 coding sequence is TGTGCTAGCAGCTCCAGGCTAGCTCGCTTCAATGAGCAGTTCTTC. It codes for CASSSRLARFNEQFF.

V is TRBV30 and J is TRBJ2-3; D remains ambiguous. V lost 1 base, J lost 1 base, and 6 bases lay in between. Germline CDR1 GTSNPN, CDR2 SVGIG (reference sequence). The CDR3 is made up of 13 amino acids. CDR3 sequence (DNA): TGTGCCTGGAGTGCTTGGGGCACAGATACGCAGTATTTT. Its protein is CAWSAWGTDTQYF.

V is TRBV2 and J is TRBJ2-3; unclear D gene. The CDR3 length is 14 residues. V was clipped by 7 bases and J by 2 bases, with 13 bases between them. The germline gives CDR1 SNHLY, CDR2 FYNNEI. CDR3 DNA sequence: TGTGCCAGCATCCGGCTTAAAGTCACAGATACGCAGTATTTT. Protein: CASIRLKVTDTQYF.

The chain carries TRBV6-4 and TRBJ2-2; D possibly matches TRBD1 or TRBD2 (5 bases each). V was trimmed by 2 bases and J by 6 bases, leaving 7 bases between them. This CDR3 is built from 13 residues. From germline, CDR1 is MRHNA and CDR2 SNTAGT. CDR3 DNA: TGTGCCAGCAGTGACGGGGGAGCCGGGGAGCTGTTTTTT. As protein: CASSDGGAGELFF.

The chain combines TRBV25-1 with TRBJ2-7; no reliable D call. The V gene's germline CDR1 is MGHDK and CDR2 SYGVNS. V lost 1 base, J lost 7 bases, and 14 bases lay in between. This CDR3 is 14 amino acids long. CDR3 nucleotides: TGTGCCAGCAGTGAATTATTTGTATGGGCAGAGCAGTACTTC. This translates into CASSELFVWAEQYF.

V usage is TRBV24-1 and J usage is TRBJ2-3, with TRBD2 matching over 8 bases. The CDR3 extends over 15 amino acids. V shed 6 bases and J 6 bases; nucleotides not matched to a gene: 10. CDR1 and CDR2 from the germline V gene are KGHDR and SFDVKD. The CDR3 region is CATSRSGSLADTQYF. For the CDR3, the DNA is TGTGCCACCAGTAGGAGCGGGAGCTTAGCCGATACGCAGTATTTT.

The chain uses TRBV3-1 (or the pseudogene TRBV3-2) and TRBJ1-1; perhaps TRBD1 as D (5 bases). CDR3 length equals 14 residues. V shed 3 bases and J shed 7 bases, with 15 bases lying between them. Germline lookup yields CDR1 LGHDT and CDR2 YNNKEL (reference sequence). CDR3 nucleotides: TGTGCCAGCAGCCAGCAGGGACTAATTAATGAAGCTTTCTTT. Its protein is CASSQQGLINEAFF.

Concerning this clone itself: One end of the junction fails to match germline, which may point to a read error. V is TRBV7-7 and J is TRBJ2-1, with TRBD2 matching over 7 bases. The CDR3 extends over 14 amino acids. CDR1 is SSHAT and CDR2 is FNYEAQ in the germline V gene (reference sequence). The CDR3 reads CASSALPTSHEQFF. CDR3 nucleotide sequence: TGTGCTAGCAGCGCCCTCCCGACTAGCCATGAGCAGTTCTTC.

The chain links TRBV14 to TRBJ2-1; the D gene is possibly TRBD1 (6 bases). CDR1 and CDR2 from the germline V gene are SGHDN and FVKESK. This CDR3 contains 12 residues. V was shortened by 4 bases and J by 15 bases, with 16 bases between the two germline ends. The CDR3 bases are TGTGCCAGCAGCCCAGGGGTAGGGATCGGGTTCTTC. It encodes CASSPGVGIGFF.